This T cell receptor (beta chain) was captured by sequencing in a study of early T cells in non-severe SARS-CoV-2 infection. CDR3 length: 17 amino acids. From germline, CDR1 is KGHSH and CDR2 LQKENI. V was pared by 0 bases and J by 7 bases, with 12 bases of the junction left unmatched. The TCR library protocol attached unique molecular identifiers to the individual cDNA molecules. TCRdb re-analysed the 5' RACE reads in MiXCR, keeping a single row per CDR3 protein. This table has more than 60,000 distinct CDR3 sequences, approximately 12% appearing once. Ten or more counts support this clonotype. Sample: whole blood, taken at baseline. The sequence derives from an adult who was a healthcare worker with PCR-confirmed SARS-CoV-2 infection or an uninfected control (not recorded which). The donor label of this sample is uncertain. The chain carries TRBV18 and TRBJ2-1; 7 positions agree with TRBD2. DNA of the CDR3: TGTGCCAGCTCACCACCTCCAGCGGGGATATTCAGTAATGAGCAGTTCTTC. It translates to CASSPPPAGIFSNEQFF.